This section outlines one T cell receptor (beta chain) sequence together with its context. Its antigen is undetermined. The source of the sample is a study of cytomegalovirus exposure and HLA in healthy donors. Whole-study results and caveats: The sole available immune exposure information was CMV serostatus.

The study ran its PCR with 60 Vbeta and 13 Jbeta primers. Method: immunoSEQ multiplex PCR; TCRdb's copy keeps in-frame clones and lacks some. The sample lists approximately 160,000 clones, roughly 75% occurring once. This sequence was found in a male donor in good health and CMV-seronegative. The sample taken for sequencing was PBMCs.

The CDR3 bases are TGTGCCAGCAGCTTCCAGGGTGCCAACGTCCTGACTTTC. Protein: CASSFQGANVLTF. The chain has TRBV7-3 and TRBJ2-6; maybe TRBD1 (5 bases). Germline CDR1 is SGHTA and CDR2 is FQGTGA. The CDR3 sequence is 13 residues long. Trimming took off 3 bases at V and 7 bases at J, with 7 bases between the two ends.